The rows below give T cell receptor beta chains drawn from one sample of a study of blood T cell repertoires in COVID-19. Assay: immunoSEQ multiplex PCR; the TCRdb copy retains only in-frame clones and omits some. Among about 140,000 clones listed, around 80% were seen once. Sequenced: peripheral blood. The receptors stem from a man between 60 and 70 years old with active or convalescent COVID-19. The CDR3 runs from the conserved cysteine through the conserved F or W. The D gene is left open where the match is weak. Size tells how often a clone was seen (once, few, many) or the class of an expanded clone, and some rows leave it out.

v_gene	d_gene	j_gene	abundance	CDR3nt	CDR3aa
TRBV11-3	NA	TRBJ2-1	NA	TGTGCCAGCAGCCACCGTATCGCCCTTCTTGCGGGAAAACCCTACAATGAGCAGTTCTTC	CASSHRIALLAGKPYNEQFF
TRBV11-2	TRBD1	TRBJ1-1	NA	TGTGCCAGCAGCTTAAACCCCCGGGCACGGACAGGACTTACTGAAGCTTTCTTT	CASSLNPRARTGLTEAFF
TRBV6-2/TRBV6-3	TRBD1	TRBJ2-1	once	TGTGCCAGCAGTGACAGGGGAAATGAGCAGTTCTTC	CASSDRGNEQFF
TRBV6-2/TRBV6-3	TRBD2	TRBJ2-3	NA	TGTGCCAGCAGTTTGCCTAGCGGTAGCACAGATACGCAGTATTTT	CASSLPSGSTDTQYF
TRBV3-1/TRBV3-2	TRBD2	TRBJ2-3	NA	TGTGCCAGCAGCCCACAGCCCGGGACTAGCGGGGCCCCTAATACGCAGTATTTT	CASSPQPGTSGAPNTQYF
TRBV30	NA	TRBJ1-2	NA	TGTGCCTGGGGACAAGGAGGTGGCTACACCTTC	CAWGQGGGYTF
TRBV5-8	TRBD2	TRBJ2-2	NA	TGTGCCAGCAGCTTACTAGCGGGAGTTCACACCGGGGAGCTGTTTTTT	CASSLLAGVHTGELFF
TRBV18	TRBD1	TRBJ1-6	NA	TGTGCCAGCTCACCGAGGACAGGGGAAGAGAGTTCACCCCTCCACTTT	CASSPRTGEESSPLHF
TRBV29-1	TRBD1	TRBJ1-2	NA	TGCAGCGTTGGACAGGGGAACTATGGCTACACCTTC	CSVGQGNYGYTF
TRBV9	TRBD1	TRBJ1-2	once	TGTGCCAGCAGCGCCGGGACAGGGGAGACCTATGGCTACACCTTC	CASSAGTGETYGYTF
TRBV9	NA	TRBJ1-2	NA	TGTGCCAGCAGCGTGGACAGTCAAAATGGCTACACCTTC	CASSVDSQNGYTF
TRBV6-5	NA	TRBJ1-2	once	TGTGCCACCCGCAACAGGGCCAACTATGGCTACACCTTC	CATRNRANYGYTF
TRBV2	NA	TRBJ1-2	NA	TGTGCCAGCAATCAACCCCTTAGAGCTAACTATGGCTACACCTTC	CASNQPLRANYGYTF
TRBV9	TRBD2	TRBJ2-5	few	TGTGCCAGCAGCGTAGGAGAGCGGGGGGGACAAGAGACCCAGTACTTC	CASSVGERGGQETQYF
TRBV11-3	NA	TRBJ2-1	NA	TGTGCCAGCAGCTTAGCCTCAGGACAGAGAAAATACAATGAGCAGTTCTTC	CASSLASGQRKYNEQFF
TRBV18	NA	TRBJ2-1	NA	TGTGCCAGCTCACCGAAAGACAGGACCACATACAATGAGCAGTTCTTC	CASSPKDRTTYNEQFF
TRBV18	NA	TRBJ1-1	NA	TGTGCCAGCTCACTTAAGCCTAACACTGAAGCTTTCTTT	CASSLKPNTEAFF
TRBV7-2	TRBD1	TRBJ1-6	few	TGTGCCAGCAGCTTAGAAGGACAGGCTTATAATTCACCCCTCCACTTT	CASSLEGQAYNSPLHF
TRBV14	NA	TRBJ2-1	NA	TGTGCCAGCAGCCGAACCCCCAGGGTGATAGAGCAGTTCTTC	CASSRTPRVIEQFF